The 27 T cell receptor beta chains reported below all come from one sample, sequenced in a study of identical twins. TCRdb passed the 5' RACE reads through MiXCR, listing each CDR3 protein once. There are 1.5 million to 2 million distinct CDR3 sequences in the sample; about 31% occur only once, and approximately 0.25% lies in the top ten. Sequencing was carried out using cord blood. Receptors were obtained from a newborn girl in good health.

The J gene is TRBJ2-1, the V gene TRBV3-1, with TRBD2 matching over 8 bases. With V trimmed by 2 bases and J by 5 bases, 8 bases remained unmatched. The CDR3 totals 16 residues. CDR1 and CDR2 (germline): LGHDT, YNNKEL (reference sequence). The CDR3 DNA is TGTGCCAGCAGCCAACAACTAGCGGTTACCCACAATGAGCAGTTCTTC. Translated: CASSQQLAVTHNEQFF.

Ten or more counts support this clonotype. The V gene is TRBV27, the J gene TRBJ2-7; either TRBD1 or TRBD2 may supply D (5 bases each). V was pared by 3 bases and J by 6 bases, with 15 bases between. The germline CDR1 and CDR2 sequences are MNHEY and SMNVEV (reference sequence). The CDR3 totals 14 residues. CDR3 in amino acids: CASSLTMGRPEQYF. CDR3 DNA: TGTGCCAGCAGTTTGACTATGGGGCGTCCCGAGCAGTACTTC.

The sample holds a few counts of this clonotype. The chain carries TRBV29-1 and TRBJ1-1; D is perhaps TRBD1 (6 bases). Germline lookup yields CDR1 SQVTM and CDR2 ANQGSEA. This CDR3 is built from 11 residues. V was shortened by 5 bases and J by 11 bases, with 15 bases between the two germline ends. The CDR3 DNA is TGCAGCGTTATACAGGGCGATAAGGCTTTCTTT. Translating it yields CSVIQGDKAFF.

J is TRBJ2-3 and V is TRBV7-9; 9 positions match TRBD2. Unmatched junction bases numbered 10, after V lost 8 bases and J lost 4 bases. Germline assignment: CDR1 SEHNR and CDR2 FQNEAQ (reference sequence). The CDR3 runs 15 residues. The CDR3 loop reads CASGIAGASSDTQYF. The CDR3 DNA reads TGTGCCAGCGGAATAGCGGGAGCGAGCTCAGATACGCAGTATTTT.

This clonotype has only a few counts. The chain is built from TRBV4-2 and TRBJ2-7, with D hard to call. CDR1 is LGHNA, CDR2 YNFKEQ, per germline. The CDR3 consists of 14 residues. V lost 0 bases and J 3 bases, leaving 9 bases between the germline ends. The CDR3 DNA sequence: TGTGCCAGCAGCCAAGATGTAATTCACTACGAGCAGTACTTC. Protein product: CASSQDVIHYEQYF.

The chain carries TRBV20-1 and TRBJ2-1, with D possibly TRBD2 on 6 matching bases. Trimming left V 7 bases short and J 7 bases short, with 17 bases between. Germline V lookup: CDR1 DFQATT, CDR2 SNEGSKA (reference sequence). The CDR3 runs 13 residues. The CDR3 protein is CSGRRDPTNEQFF. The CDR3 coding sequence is TGCAGTGGGCGGCGGGACCCCACGAATGAGCAGTTCTTC.

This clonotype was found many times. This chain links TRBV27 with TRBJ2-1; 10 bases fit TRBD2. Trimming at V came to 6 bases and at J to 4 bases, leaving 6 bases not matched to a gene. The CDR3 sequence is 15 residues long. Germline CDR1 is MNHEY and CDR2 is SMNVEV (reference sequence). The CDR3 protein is CASSPWTSGYNEQFF. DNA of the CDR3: TGTGCCAGCAGCCCCTGGACTAGCGGTTACAATGAGCAGTTCTTC.

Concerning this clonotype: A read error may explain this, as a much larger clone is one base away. This CDR3 reads CNVCVRAGPHPYEQYF. In DNA form, the CDR3 reads TGCAACGTTTGTGTGAGAGCGGGGCCCCATCCCTACGAGCAGTACTTC. The chain employs TRBV29-1 and TRBJ2-7; 7 nucleotides align to TRBD2. The V gene's germline CDR1 is SQVTM and CDR2 ANQGSEA. The CDR3 spans 16 residues.

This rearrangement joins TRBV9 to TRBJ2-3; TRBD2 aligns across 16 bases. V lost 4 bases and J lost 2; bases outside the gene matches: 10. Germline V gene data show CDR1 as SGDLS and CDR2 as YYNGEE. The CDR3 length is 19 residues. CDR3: CASSMGLAGGEPDTDTQYF. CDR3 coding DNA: TGTGCCAGCAGCATGGGACTAGCGGGGGGGGAGCCCGACACAGATACGCAGTATTTT.

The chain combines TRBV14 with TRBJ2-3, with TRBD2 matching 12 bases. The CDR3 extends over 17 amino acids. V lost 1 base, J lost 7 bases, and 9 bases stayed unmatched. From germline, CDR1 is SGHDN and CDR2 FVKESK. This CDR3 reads CASSQARLAGEGNTQYF. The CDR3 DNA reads TGTGCCAGCAGCCAAGCGCGACTAGCGGGAGAGGGGAATACGCAGTATTTT.

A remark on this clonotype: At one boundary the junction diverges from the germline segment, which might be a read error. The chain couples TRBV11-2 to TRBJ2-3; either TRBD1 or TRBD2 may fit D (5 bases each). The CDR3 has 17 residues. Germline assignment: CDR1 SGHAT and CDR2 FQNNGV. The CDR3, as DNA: TGTGCCGGCAGCCCTCGAGTCGGTGGGGGAAGCACAGATACGCAGTATTTT. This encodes CAGSPRVGGGSTDTQYF. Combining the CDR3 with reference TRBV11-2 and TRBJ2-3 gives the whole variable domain EAGVAQSPRYKIIEKRQSVAFWCNPISGHATLYWYQQILGQGPKLLIQFQNNGVVDDSQLPKDRFSAERLKGVDSTLKIQPAKLEDSAVYLCAGSPRVGGGSTDTQYFGPGTRLTVL.

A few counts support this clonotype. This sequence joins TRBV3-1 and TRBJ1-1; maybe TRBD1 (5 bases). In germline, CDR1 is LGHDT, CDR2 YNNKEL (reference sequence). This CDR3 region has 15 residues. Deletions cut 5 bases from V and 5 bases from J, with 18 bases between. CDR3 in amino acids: CASSYKRLGGTEAFF. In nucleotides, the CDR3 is TGTGCCAGCAGCTACAAGAGGTTGGGGGGGACTGAAGCTTTCTTT.

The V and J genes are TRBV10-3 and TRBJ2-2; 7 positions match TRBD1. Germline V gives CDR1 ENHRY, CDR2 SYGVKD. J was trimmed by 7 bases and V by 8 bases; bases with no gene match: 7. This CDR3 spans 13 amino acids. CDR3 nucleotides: TGTGCCATCGGACAGGCCGAAAGCGGGGAGCTGTTTTTT. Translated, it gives CAIGQAESGELFF.

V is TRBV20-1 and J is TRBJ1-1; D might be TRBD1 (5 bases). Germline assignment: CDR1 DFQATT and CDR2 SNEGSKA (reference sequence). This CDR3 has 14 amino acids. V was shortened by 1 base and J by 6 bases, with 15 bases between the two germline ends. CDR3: CSARGIRGSAEAFF. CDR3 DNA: TGCAGTGCTAGAGGCATCCGGGGGAGCGCTGAAGCTTTCTTT.

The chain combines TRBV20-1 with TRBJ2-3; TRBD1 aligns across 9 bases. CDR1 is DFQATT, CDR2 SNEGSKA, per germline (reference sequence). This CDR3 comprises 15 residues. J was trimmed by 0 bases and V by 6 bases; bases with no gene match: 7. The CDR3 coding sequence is TGCAGTGCGAACGCCGGGACAGGGAGCACAGATACGCAGTATTTT. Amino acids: CSANAGTGSTDTQYF.

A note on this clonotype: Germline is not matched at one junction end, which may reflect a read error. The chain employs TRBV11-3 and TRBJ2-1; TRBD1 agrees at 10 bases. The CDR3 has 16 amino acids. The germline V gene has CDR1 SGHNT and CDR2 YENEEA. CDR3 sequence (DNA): TGTGCCAGCAGCTTATTAGGGGACAGGGGTTACACTGAGCAGTTCTTC. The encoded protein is CASSLLGDRGYTEQFF.

In DNA, the CDR3 is TGCGCCAGCCACCCGGGACTAGTATTGCCAGATACGCAGTATTTT. It yields the protein CASHPGLVLPDTQYF. This chain joins TRBV10-2 and TRBJ2-3; 8 bases are a match to TRBD2. Germline-derived CDR1 and CDR2 are WSHSY and SAAADI. This CDR3 has 15 amino acids. The V and J ends lost 8 bases and 4 bases, in that order; junction bases with no gene match: 11.

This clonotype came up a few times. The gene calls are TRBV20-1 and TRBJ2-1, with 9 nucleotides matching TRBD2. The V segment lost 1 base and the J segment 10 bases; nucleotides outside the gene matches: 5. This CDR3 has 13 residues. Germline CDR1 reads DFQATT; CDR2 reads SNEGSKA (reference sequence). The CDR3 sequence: CSARVGLAREQFF. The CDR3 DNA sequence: TGCAGTGCTAGAGTGGGACTAGCTCGGGAGCAGTTCTTC.

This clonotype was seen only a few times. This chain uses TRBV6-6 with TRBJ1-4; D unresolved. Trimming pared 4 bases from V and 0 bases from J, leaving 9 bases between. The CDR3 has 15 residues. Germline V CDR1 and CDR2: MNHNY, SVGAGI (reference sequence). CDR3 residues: CASSLQVPTNEKLFF. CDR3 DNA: TGTGCCAGCAGTTTGCAGGTCCCAACTAATGAAAAACTGTTTTTT.

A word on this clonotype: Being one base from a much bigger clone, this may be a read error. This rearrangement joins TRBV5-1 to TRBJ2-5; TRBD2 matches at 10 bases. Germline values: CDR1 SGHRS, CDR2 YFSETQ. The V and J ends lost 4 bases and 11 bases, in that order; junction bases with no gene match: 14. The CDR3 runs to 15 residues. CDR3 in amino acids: CASSPLAGASNEQYF. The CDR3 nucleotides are TGCGCCAGCAGCCCGCTAGCGGGAGCTTCTAATGAGCAGTACTTC.

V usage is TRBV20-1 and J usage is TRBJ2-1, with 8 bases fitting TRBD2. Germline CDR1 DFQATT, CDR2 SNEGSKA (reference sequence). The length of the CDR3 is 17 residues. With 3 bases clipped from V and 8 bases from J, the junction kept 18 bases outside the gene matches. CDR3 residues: CSARDPGLGGSKDEQFF. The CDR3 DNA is TGCAGTGCTAGGGATCCGGGACTAGGGGGGAGTAAGGATGAGCAGTTCTTC.

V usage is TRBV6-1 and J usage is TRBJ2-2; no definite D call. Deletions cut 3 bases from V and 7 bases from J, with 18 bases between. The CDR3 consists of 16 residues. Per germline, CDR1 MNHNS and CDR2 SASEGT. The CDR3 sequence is CASSDPINSRSGELFF. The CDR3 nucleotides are TGTGCCAGCAGTGACCCGATAAACTCGAGGAGCGGGGAGCTGTTTTTT.

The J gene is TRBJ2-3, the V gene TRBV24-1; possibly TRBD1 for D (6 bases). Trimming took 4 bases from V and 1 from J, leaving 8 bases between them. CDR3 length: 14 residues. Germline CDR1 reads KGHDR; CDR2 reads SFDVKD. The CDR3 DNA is TGTGCCACCAGTGAACCAGGGGGCACAGATACGCAGTATTTT. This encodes CATSEPGGTDTQYF.

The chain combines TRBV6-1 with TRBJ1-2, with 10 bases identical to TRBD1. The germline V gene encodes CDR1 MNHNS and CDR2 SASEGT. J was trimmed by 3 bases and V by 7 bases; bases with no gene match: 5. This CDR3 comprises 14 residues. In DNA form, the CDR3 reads TGTGCCAGCACCCTGGACAGGGGGGACTATGGCTACACCTTC. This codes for CASTLDRGDYGYTF.

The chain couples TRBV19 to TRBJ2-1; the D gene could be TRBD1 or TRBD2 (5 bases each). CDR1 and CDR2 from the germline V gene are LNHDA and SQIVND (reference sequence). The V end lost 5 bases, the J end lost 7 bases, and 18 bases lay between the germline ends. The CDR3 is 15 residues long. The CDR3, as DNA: TGTGCCAGTAGTGCCCCAACTAGGGGCGGAAATGAGCAGTTCTTC. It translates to CASSAPTRGGNEQFF. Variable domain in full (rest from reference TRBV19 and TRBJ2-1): DGGITQSPKYLFRKEGQNVTLSCEQNLNHDAMYWYRQDPGQGLRLIYYSQIVNDFQKGDIAEGYSVSREKKESFPLTVTSAQKNPTAFYLCASSAPTRGGNEQFFGPGTRLTVL.

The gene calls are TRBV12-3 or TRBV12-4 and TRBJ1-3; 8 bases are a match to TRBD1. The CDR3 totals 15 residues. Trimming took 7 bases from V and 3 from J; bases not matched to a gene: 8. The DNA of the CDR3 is TGTGCCAGCACCCCTGGGACAGGTCTTGGAAACACCATATATTTT. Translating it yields CASTPGTGLGNTIYF.

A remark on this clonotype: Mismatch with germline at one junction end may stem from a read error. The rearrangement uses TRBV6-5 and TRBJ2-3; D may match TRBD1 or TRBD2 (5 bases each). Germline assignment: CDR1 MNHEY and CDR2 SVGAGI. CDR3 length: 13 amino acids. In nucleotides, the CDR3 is TGTGTCAGCAGTTACGGGACGACAGATACGCAGTATTTT. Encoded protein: CVSSYGTTDTQYF.